The rows below give T cell receptor beta chains drawn from one sample of a study of T-cell reconstitution after alpha-beta-depleted transplantation in children. TCRdb used MiXCR to reprocess the PCR reads, holding one entry per CDR3 protein. The data hold tens of thousands of distinct CDR3 sequences, with approximately 7.4% observed a single time. The material was PBMCs from the stem cell graft donor, obtained from the stem cell graft. These receptors originate from a human donor who donated a stem cell graft to a child with acute lymphoblastic leukemia. Each CDR3 is given with its conserved first and last residue. The D gene is left open where the match is weak. Not every row has a clone size; where given, it reads once, few, many or a size class.

V gene	J gene	D gene	clone size	CDR3 protein	CDR3 DNA
TRBV3-1	TRBJ1-3	TRBD1	many	CASSQPDRAGNTIYF	TGTGCCAGCAGCCAACCGGACAGGGCTGGAAACACCATATATTTT
TRBV7-9	TRBJ2-2	TRBD2	.	CASTLAGFTGELFF	TGTGCCAGCACCCTAGCGGGATTTACCGGGGAGCTGTTTTTT
TRBV27	TRBJ2-1	TRBD2	many	CASSSDLAGGPNEQFF	TGTGCCAGCAGTTCAGATTTAGCGGGAGGGCCAAATGAGCAGTTCTTC
TRBV3-1	TRBJ1-4	TRBD1	many	CASSQGQDNEKLFF	TGTGCCAGCAGCCAGGGACAGGATAATGAAAAACTGTTTTTT
TRBV24-1	TRBJ2-1	TRBD1	many	CATSQGARNEQFF	TGTGCCACCTCACAGGGGGCAAGGAATGAGCAGTTCTTC
TRBV29-1	TRBJ2-2	.	many	CSVGDINTGELFF	TGCAGCGTTGGGGACATTAACACCGGGGAGCTGTTTTTT
TRBV7-6	TRBJ2-2	.	many	CASSYTRTGELFF	TGTGCCAGCAGCTATACTAGAACCGGGGAGCTGTTTTTT
TRBV29-1	TRBJ2-7	TRBD1	.	CSAVGQSYEQYF	TGCAGCGCTGTGGGACAGTCCTACGAGCAGTACTTC
TRBV5-1	TRBJ2-1	TRBD2	many	CASSLDIAGGVYNEQFF	TGCGCCAGCAGCTTGGATATAGCGGGAGGGGTATACAATGAGCAGTTCTTC
TRBV19	TRBJ2-7	.	once	CASSAGLLTYEQYF	TGTGCCAGTTCCGCGGGACTTTTGACGTACGAGCAGTACTTC
TRBV27	TRBJ2-5	.	many	CASSLNFRGGETQYF	TGTGCCAGCAGTTTAAATTTCCGGGGAGGAGAGACCCAGTACTTC
TRBV29-1	TRBJ1-2	.	many	CSAEPQDNYGYTF	TGCAGCGCCGAACCTCAGGATAACTATGGCTACACCTTC
TRBV5-6	TRBJ2-5	.	few	CASSLEQAGFFETQYF	TGTGCCAGCAGCTTGGAACAGGCCGGGTTTTTCGAGACCCAGTACTTC
TRBV18	TRBJ2-1	.	.	CASSPWGGSSYNEQFF	TGTGCCAGCTCACCATGGGGCGGAAGCTCCTACAATGAGCAGTTCTTC
TRBV5-1	TRBJ2-1	.	many	CASSPSSGLYNEQFF	TGCGCCAGCAGCCCCTCCAGCGGGCTATACAATGAGCAGTTCTTC
TRBV29-1	TRBJ2-5	.	.	CSVDFGGETQYF	TGCAGCGTTGATTTCGGAGGGGAGACCCAGTACTTC
TRBV3-1	TRBJ2-1	.	few	CASSQVSGSDEQFF	TGTGCCAGCAGCCAAGTATCAGGGTCGGATGAGCAGTTCTTC
TRBV2	TRBJ1-5	TRBD1	many	CASSGGTGRGNQPQHF	TGTGCCAGCAGTGGTGGGACAGGGAGAGGCAATCAGCCCCAGCATTTT
TRBV3-1	TRBJ1-3	TRBD1	.	CASSQARGHSGNTIYF	TGTGCCAGCAGCCAAGCGAGGGGGCATTCGGGAAACACCATATATTTT
TRBV29-1	TRBJ2-3	TRBD2	.	CSAGGTSGNPSSTDTQYF	TGCAGCGCAGGGGGAACTAGCGGGAACCCTTCTAGCACAGATACGCAGTATTTT
TRBV4-1	TRBJ1-1	.	many	CASSQGVGGTEAFF	TGCGCCAGCAGCCAAGGGGTCGGGGGAACTGAAGCTTTCTTT
TRBV7-8	TRBJ2-7	.	.	CASSPTESYEQYF	TGTGCCAGCAGCCCGACAGAGAGCTACGAGCAGTACTTC
TRBV20-1	TRBJ1-4	.	few	CSARDGRENEKLFF	TGCAGTGCTAGAGACGGCAGGGAAAATGAAAAACTGTTTTTT
TRBV5-1	TRBJ2-7	.	few	CASSFLYSYEQYF	TGCGCCAGCAGCTTCTTATACTCCTACGAGCAGTACTTC
TRBV5-1	TRBJ2-2	TRBD1	.	CASSPGQYTGELFF	TGCGCCAGCAGCCCGGGACAGTACACCGGGGAGCTGTTTTTT
TRBV11-1	TRBJ2-1	TRBD1	few	CASSSTGTVSPSYNEQFF	TGTGCCAGCAGCTCCACCGGGACAGTATCCCCCTCCTACAATGAGCAGTTCTTC
TRBV12-3/TRBV12-4	TRBJ2-1	.	.	CASSATEQFF	TGTGCCAGCAGTGCGACTGAGCAGTTCTTC
TRBV11-1	TRBJ2-1	.	few	CASSLWAHNEQFF	TGTGCCAGCAGCTTATGGGCCCACAATGAGCAGTTCTTC
TRBV5-1	TRBJ1-1	.	many	CSSSLAPQVNTEAFF	TGCTCCAGCAGCTTGGCCCCGCAGGTGAACACTGAAGCTTTCTTT
TRBV7-9	TRBJ2-3	.	many	CASSLAEGRSTDTQYF	TGTGCCAGCAGCTTAGCGGAGGGCCGTAGCACAGATACGCAGTATTTT
TRBV18	TRBJ2-5	TRBD2	many	CASSELAGQETQYF	TGTGCCAGCTCAGAACTAGCGGGGCAAGAGACCCAGTACTTC
TRBV7-3	TRBJ1-1	TRBD1	many	CASSLQGASTEAFF	TGTGCCAGCAGCTTACAGGGGGCCAGCACTGAAGCTTTCTTT
TRBV20-1	TRBJ2-7	.	.	CSAHPIFALPYEQYF	TGCAGTGCTCACCCTATCTTCGCCCTACCCTACGAGCAGTACTTC
TRBV3-1	TRBJ2-1	TRBD2	many	CASSQDTPSGANNEQFF	TGTGCCAGCAGCCAAGATACTCCGAGCGGGGCGAACAATGAGCAGTTCTTC
TRBV14	TRBJ2-1	TRBD1	few	CASSQGGGAHIYNEQFF	TGTGCCAGCAGCCAAGGAGGGGGCGCCCATATCTACAATGAGCAGTTCTTC
TRBV11-1	TRBJ2-5	TRBD2	few	CASSWTSGGQETQYF	TGTGCCAGCAGCTGGACTAGCGGGGGCCAAGAGACCCAGTACTTC
TRBV9	TRBJ2-7	.	many	CASSPAMSRGSYEQYF	TGTGCCAGCAGCCCCGCGATGAGTCGAGGCTCCTACGAGCAGTACTTC
TRBV21-1	TRBJ2-1	.	few	CASSKNPTEGPVESSYNEQFF	TGTGCCAGCAGCAAAAATCCGACCGAGGGTCCCGTCGAGAGCTCCTACAATGAGCAGTTCTTC
TRBV20-1	TRBJ2-7	.	many	CSASEARERYEQYF	TGCAGTGCTAGTGAGGCCCGGGAAAGGTACGAGCAGTACTTC